Following are 12 T cell receptor beta chains from one sample sequenced in a study of regulatory T cells in long-lasting Graves disease. Library construction for TCR beta used iRepertoire HTBI primers and Arm-PCR of CDR3 regions. TCRdb redid the calling of the multiplex PCR reads with MiXCR, one entry per CDR3 protein. The table has around 420,000 distinct CDR3 sequences, roughly a sixth seen once. Specified time point: newly diagnosed GD, antithyroid drugs for less than 3 months. PBMC RNA was the source of the TCR library. This specimen was peripheral blood mononuclear cells (PBMCs), taken at new diagnosis, from a patient treated with antithyroid drugs. These receptors came from a female donor with Graves disease.

This clonotype has a count of ten or more. The rearrangement joins TRBV20-1 to TRBJ2-1, with 8 bases identical to TRBD2. CDR1 DFQATT and CDR2 SNEGSKA come from the germline V gene (reference sequence). The CDR3 is made up of 18 amino acids. V was clipped by 5 bases and J by 0 bases; unmatched bases: 15. Here the CDR3 DNA reads TGCAGTGCTCCTCCTACTAGCGGTAGCCACAGCTCCTACAATGAGCAGTTCTTC. It codes for CSAPPTSGSHSSYNEQFF.

This clonotype showed up many times. V gene TRBV28 combines with J gene TRBJ1-2; a weak D match, TRBD1 (5 bases). Germline lookup yields CDR1 MDHEN and CDR2 SYDVKM. The CDR3 runs to 12 residues. Trimming shortened V by 4 bases and J by 8 bases, and 11 bases separated the two germline ends. This chain's CDR3 is CASSSGTWGYTF. The CDR3 nucleotides are TGTGCCAGCAGTTCCGGGACGTGGGGCTACACCTTC.

This clonotype was seen ten or more times. This chain connects TRBV2 to TRBJ1-1; a possible D gene is TRBD1 (6 bases). This CDR3 is 15 amino acids long. V lost 1 base to trimming and J lost 0 bases, with 9 bases between them. Germline values: CDR1 SNHLY, CDR2 FYNNEI. The CDR3 nucleotides are TGTGCCAGCAGTGAAGGGGCAGGGGTGAACACTGAAGCTTTCTTT. Its protein is CASSEGAGVNTEAFF.

In its sample, this clonotype was seen a few times. The chain recombines TRBV10-3 with TRBJ1-1, with 7 bases matching TRBD1. The germline V gene encodes CDR1 ENHRY and CDR2 SYGVKD. The J segment lost 3 bases and the V segment lost 6 bases, leaving 7 bases of the junction unmatched. The CDR3 is made up of 14 amino acids. The CDR3 loop is CAIRQQGIDTEAFF. The DNA of the CDR3 is TGTGCCATCAGGCAACAGGGGATCGACACTGAAGCTTTCTTT.

V is TRBV28 and J is TRBJ1-2; D is unresolved. V was clipped by 5 bases and J by 3 bases, with 13 bases between them. The CDR3 is made up of 14 amino acids. Germline CDR1 reads MDHEN; CDR2 reads SYDVKM. The CDR3 loop reads CASSLRGSHYGYTF. The CDR3 bases are TGTGCCAGCAGTCTCAGAGGTTCTCACTATGGCTACACCTTC.

In its sample, this clonotype was seen many times. The V call is TRBV10-3, the J call TRBJ2-7; D unresolved. Germline-derived CDR1 and CDR2 are ENHRY and SYGVKD. Trimming removed 6 bases from V and 0 bases from J, with 9 bases in between. The CDR3 contains 13 residues. The chain's CDR3 is CAISEYGSYEQYF. The CDR3 bases are TGTGCCATCAGCGAATATGGCTCCTACGAGCAGTACTTC.

The chain recombines TRBV4-1 with TRBJ1-5, with TRBD1 identical over 9 bases. Germline CDR1 and CDR2: MGHRA and YSYEKL. The CDR3 spans 16 residues. J lost 3 bases, V lost 3 bases, and 6 bases had no gene match. CDR3 protein: CASSHLGQGNNQPQHF. The CDR3, as DNA: TGCGCCAGCAGCCACTTGGGACAGGGAAACAATCAGCCCCAGCATTTT.

This clonotype has a count of ten or more. The chain carries TRBV30 and TRBJ2-1; D remains ambiguous. CDR1 and CDR2 from the germline V gene are GTSNPN and SVGIG (reference sequence). Trimming removed 7 bases from V and 5 bases from J, with 27 bases in between. This CDR3 is 17 amino acids long. CDR3 DNA: TGTGCCTTCGGCCGCGTACCCCAGTTTGGGAAGCACAATGAGCAGTTCTTC. It is translated as CAFGRVPQFGKHNEQFF.

This clonotype showed up many times. The V and J genes are TRBV12-3 or TRBV12-4 and TRBJ2-7; 10 positions agree with TRBD1. The trim removed 6 bases at V and 3 bases at J, leaving 2 bases unmatched. This CDR3 comprises 13 residues. The CDR3 loop is CASRRTGGYEQYF. In nucleotides, the CDR3 is TGTGCCAGCAGACGGACAGGGGGCTACGAGCAGTACTTC.

The chain combines TRBV6-5 with TRBJ1-2; D call uncertain. Trimming took 0 bases from V and 3 from J, leaving 20 bases between them. CDR3 size: 18 residues. The germline CDR1 and CDR2 sequences are MNHEY and SVGAGI. The CDR3 reads CASSYSPLRGSLHYGYTF. The CDR3 DNA reads TGTGCCAGCAGTTACTCGCCACTTCGTGGATCCCTCCACTATGGCTACACCTTC.

This clonotype was found many times. This sequence joins TRBV24-1 and TRBJ2-3; 7 bases map to TRBD1. This CDR3 spans 19 amino acids. Germline V CDR1 and CDR2: KGHDR, SFDVKD. V lost 8 bases to trimming and J lost 5 bases; unmatched junction nucleotides: 24. The CDR3 spells CATIVSPGQLPQWIDTQYF. The CDR3 DNA reads TGTGCCACCATCGTTTCTCCGGGACAGTTGCCGCAGTGGATAGATACGCAGTATTTT.

This clonotype was counted many times. CDR3 region: CASSHGTSHSLTGELFF. The CDR3 DNA sequence: TGTGCCAGCAGCCATGGGACCTCGCACTCCCTTACCGGGGAGCTGTTTTTT. The chain is built from TRBV7-9 and TRBJ2-2, with D tentatively TRBD1 or TRBD2 (5 bases each). Germline V gene data show CDR1 as SEHNR and CDR2 as FQNEAQ (reference sequence). This CDR3 is 17 amino acids long. Trimming took 5 bases from V and 5 from J, leaving 21 bases between them. Using reference TRBV7-9 and TRBJ2-2 for the parts outside the CDR3, the full variable domain is DTGVSQNPRHKITKRGQNVTFRCDPISEHNRLYWYRQTLGQGPEFLTYFQNEAQLEKSRLLSDRFSAERPKGSFSTLEIQRTEQGDSAMYLCASSHGTSHSLTGELFFGEGSRLTVL.